This T cell receptor (beta chain) was sequenced in a study of control samples from healthy donors and cancer patients. V shed 3 bases, J shed 9 bases, and the junction held 10 bases outside the gene matches. This CDR3 has 17 amino acids. Germline values: CDR1 SGHRS, CDR2 YFSETQ. Clones were read by immunoSEQ multiplex PCR, and TCRdb kept only the in-frame ones, dropping some. The sample consists of 150,000 to 200,000 clones, around nine tenths of them appearing once. This clone appeared a single time. The chain couples TRBV5-1 to TRBJ2-1; TRBD2 matches at 15 bases. The sequence was collected from a man younger than 40 in good health. The sequenced sample consisted of blood. CDR3 in DNA: TGCGCCAGCAGCTATTGGGGACTAGCGGGAGGCCTAGTTGAGCAGTTCTTC. It translates to CASSYWGLAGGLVEQFF.